These 5 T cell receptor beta chains were all obtained from the same sample, sequenced in a study of blood T cell repertoires in COVID-19 (dated by TCRdb to the early 2020s). To prepare the library, the immunoSEQ multiplex PCR assay was applied. TCRdb obtained this table from immuneACCESS and retained in-frame rearrangements with V and J assigned. These tables miss some clones; where compared with another copy, unresolved V genes account for less than half of the shortfall, and the remainder is unexplained. The sample includes 9,000 to 13,000 clones, with approximately 88% observed a single time. In total, the top ten clones hold 10% to 11% of the sample. Sequenced sample: peripheral blood. The receptors come from a human donor in a cohort sampled during active COVID-19.

The V gene is TRBV6-5, the J gene TRBJ2-1; 9 bases agree with TRBD1. Per the germline V gene, CDR1 is MNHEY and CDR2 is SVGAGI. With 5 bases clipped from V and 6 bases from J, the junction kept 5 bases outside the gene matches. This CDR3 has 14 residues. The DNA for the CDR3 is TGTGCCAGCAGTCCGGGACAGGGTAGCAATGAGCAGTTCTTC. The encoded protein is CASSPGQGSNEQFF.

J is TRBJ2-5 and V is TRBV3-1 (or the pseudogene TRBV3-2); D is ambiguous. The CDR3 runs to 12 residues. The V and J ends lost 4 bases and 5 bases respectively, with 8 bases between them. Germline CDR1 reads LGHDT; CDR2 reads YNNKEL (reference sequence). The CDR3: CASSLNVETQYF. CDR3 sequence (DNA): TGTGCCAGCAGCCTTAATGTTGAGACCCAGTACTTC.

V is TRBV9 and J is TRBJ2-3; a possible D gene is TRBD2 (7 bases). Trimming shortened V by 4 bases and J by 3 bases, and 15 bases separated the two germline ends. The germline CDR1 and CDR2 sequences are SGDLS and YYNGEE. This CDR3 is built from 15 residues. The CDR3 here is CASSPEGGPTDTQYF. CDR3 bases: TGTGCCAGCAGCCCCGAGGGGGGGCCAACAGATACGCAGTATTTT.

This sequence joins TRBV28 and TRBJ1-5, with a possible D match to TRBD1 (5 bases). The germline V gene encodes CDR1 MDHEN and CDR2 SYDVKM. CDR3 size: 14 residues. The V gene lost 4 bases and the J gene lost 6 bases, with 13 bases spanning the gap. The CDR3 sequence: CASSSTDTAQPQHF. The CDR3 DNA reads as TGTGCCAGCAGTTCCACGGACACGGCTCAGCCCCAGCATTTT.

This chain links TRBV5-1 with TRBJ2-7; 7 bases are a match to TRBD1. The germline CDR1 and CDR2 sequences are SGHRS and YFSETQ. The CDR3 loop spans 15 amino acids. The ends lost 0 bases at V and 2 bases at J; junction bases unmatched: 5. The CDR3 region is CASSLETGAAYEQYF. The DNA of the CDR3 is TGCGCCAGCAGCTTGGAAACAGGGGCTGCCTACGAGCAGTACTTC.